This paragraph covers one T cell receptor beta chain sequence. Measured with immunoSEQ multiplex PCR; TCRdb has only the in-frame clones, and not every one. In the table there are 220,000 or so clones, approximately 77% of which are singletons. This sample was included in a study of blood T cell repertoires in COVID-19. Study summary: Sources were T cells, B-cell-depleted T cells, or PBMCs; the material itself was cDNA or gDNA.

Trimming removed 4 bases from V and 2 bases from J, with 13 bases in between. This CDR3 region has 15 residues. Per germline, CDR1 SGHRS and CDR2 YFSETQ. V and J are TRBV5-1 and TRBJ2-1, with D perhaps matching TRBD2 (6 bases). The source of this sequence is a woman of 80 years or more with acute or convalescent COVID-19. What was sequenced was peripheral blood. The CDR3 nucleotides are TGCGCCAGCAGCCCCCGACTAGACCCCTACAATGAGCAGTTCTTC. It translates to CASSPRLDPYNEQFF. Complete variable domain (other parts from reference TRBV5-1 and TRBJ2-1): KAGVTQTPRYLIKTRGQQVTLSCSPISGHRSVSWYQQTPGQGLQFLFEYFSETQRNKGNFPGRFSGRQFSNSRSEMNVSTLELGDSALYLCASSPRLDPYNEQFFGPGTRLTVL.